This entry is about one T cell receptor (beta chain). It was with 60 Vbeta and 13 Jbeta primers that the PCR ran. Measured with immunoSEQ multiplex PCR; TCRdb has only the in-frame clones, and not every one. This sample has hundreds of thousands of clones; roughly 80% occur once, and the top ten carry 2.5% to 3.5%. The sample originates from a study of cytomegalovirus exposure and HLA in healthy donors. Germline loops: CDR1 SGHRS, CDR2 YFSETQ. The J segment lost 0 bases and the V segment lost 6 bases, leaving 3 bases of the junction unmatched. There are 14 residues in the CDR3. This clonotype was sampled from a man between 25 and 39 years old in good health and CMV-seronegative. The sample was PBMCs. The chain has TRBV5-1 and TRBJ2-3, with 8 bases identical to TRBD2. CDR3: CASNPSGSTDTQYF. DNA of the CDR3: TGCGCCAGCAACCCTAGCGGGAGCACAGATACGCAGTATTTT. Looking up the rest from reference TRBV5-1 and TRBJ2-3 gives the full variable domain: KAGVTQTPRYLIKTRGQQVTLSCSPISGHRSVSWYQQTPGQGLQFLFEYFSETQRNKGNFPGRFSGRQFSNSRSEMNVSTLELGDSALYLCASNPSGSTDTQYFGPGTRLTVL.